These 5 T cell receptor beta chains share one sample of origin, sequenced in a study of T-cell reconstitution after alpha-beta-depleted transplantation in children. Preparing the TCRbeta library involved the use of unique molecular identifiers. TCRdb independently ran MiXCR on the PCR reads; one entry per CDR3 protein. The repertoire holds some 200,000 distinct CDR3 sequences, with under 13% as singletons. The sequences come from PBMCs, collected before TCRalphabeta/CD19-depleted stem cell transplant. The receptors stem from a child younger than two with acute myeloid leukemia, due to receive a stem cell transplant.

There are many counts of this clonotype. The V call is TRBV13, the J call TRBJ1-6; tentatively, D is TRBD1 (5 bases). The CDR3 is made up of 18 amino acids. Germline CDR1 PRHDT, CDR2 FYEKMQ (reference sequence). The V end lost 3 bases, the J end lost 8 bases, and 23 bases lay between the germline ends. The CDR3 region is CASSFGINRRMRDSPLHF. DNA of the CDR3: TGTGCCAGCAGCTTCGGTATCAACAGGAGGATGAGGGATTCACCCCTCCACTTT.

V is TRBV7-8 and J is TRBJ2-7; no reliable D call. CDR3 length: 14 amino acids. V dropped 5 bases and J dropped 3 bases, with 14 bases sitting between them. CDR1 is SGHVS, CDR2 FQNEAQ, per germline. DNA of the CDR3: TGTGCCAGCAGCCCCAACAAAGGCGTCTACGAGCAGTACTTC. Protein: CASSPNKGVYEQYF.

This clonotype was counted many times. The V gene is TRBV29-1, the J gene TRBJ1-1; D unclear. The V gene's germline CDR1 is SQVTM and CDR2 ANQGSEA. The CDR3 is made up of 16 amino acids. The V gene lost 2 bases and the J gene lost 5 bases, with 21 bases spanning the gap. CDR3 sequence: CSVELAVGLPETEAFF. The CDR3, as DNA: TGCAGCGTTGAACTTGCCGTCGGACTGCCTGAAACTGAAGCTTTCTTT. Based on the CDR3 plus reference TRBV29-1 and TRBJ1-1, the full variable domain is SAVISQKPSRDICQRGTSLTIQCQVDSQVTMMFWYRQQPGQSLTLIATANQGSEATYESGFVIDKFPISRPNLTFSTLTVSNMSPEDSSIYLCSVELAVGLPETEAFFGQGTRLTVV.

The rearrangement joins TRBV27 to TRBJ1-2; no definite D call. CDR3 length: 13 amino acids. CDR1 and CDR2 (germline): MNHEY, SMNVEV (reference sequence). V lost 7 bases to trimming and J lost 0 bases, with 9 bases between them. CDR3 sequence: CASKGAANYGYTF. CDR3 nucleotides: TGTGCCAGCAAAGGTGCAGCTAACTATGGCTACACCTTC.

This clonotype was seen at least ten times. This chain uses TRBV30 with TRBJ2-3, with 10 nucleotides matching TRBD2. The V segment lost 3 bases and the J segment 1 base; nucleotides outside the gene matches: 4. The germline V gene encodes CDR1 GTSNPN and CDR2 SVGIG (reference sequence). This CDR3 comprises 15 residues. The CDR3 DNA reads TGTGCCTGGAGCAATGGGACTAGCGGCACAGATACGCAGTATTTT. It yields the protein CAWSNGTSGTDTQYF. Full variable domain (outside the CDR3, taken from reference TRBV30 and TRBJ2-3): SQTIHQWPATLVQPVGSPLSLECTVEGTSNPNLYWYRQAAGRGLQLLFYSVGIGQISSEVPQNLSASRPQDRQFILSSKKLLLSDSGFYLCAWSNGTSGTDTQYFGPGTRLTVL.